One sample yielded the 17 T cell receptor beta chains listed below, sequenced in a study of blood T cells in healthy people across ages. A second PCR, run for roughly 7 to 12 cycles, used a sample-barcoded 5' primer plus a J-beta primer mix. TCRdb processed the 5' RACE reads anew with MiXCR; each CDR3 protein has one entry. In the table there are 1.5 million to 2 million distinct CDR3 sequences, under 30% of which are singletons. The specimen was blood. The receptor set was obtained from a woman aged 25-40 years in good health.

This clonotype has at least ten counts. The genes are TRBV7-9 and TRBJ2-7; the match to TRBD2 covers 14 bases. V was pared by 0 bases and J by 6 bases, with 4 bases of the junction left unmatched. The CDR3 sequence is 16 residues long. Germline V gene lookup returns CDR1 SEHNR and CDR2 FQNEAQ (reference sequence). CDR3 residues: CASSLAGTSGRLEQYF. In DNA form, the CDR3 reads TGTGCCAGCAGCTTAGCCGGGACTAGCGGGAGACTCGAGCAGTACTTC.

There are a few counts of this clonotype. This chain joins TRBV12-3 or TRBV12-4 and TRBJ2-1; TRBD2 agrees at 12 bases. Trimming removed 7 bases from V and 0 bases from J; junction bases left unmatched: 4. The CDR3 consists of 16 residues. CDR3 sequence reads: CASISGLAGSYNEQFF. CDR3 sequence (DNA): TGTGCCAGCATTTCGGGACTAGCGGGCTCCTACAATGAGCAGTTCTTC.

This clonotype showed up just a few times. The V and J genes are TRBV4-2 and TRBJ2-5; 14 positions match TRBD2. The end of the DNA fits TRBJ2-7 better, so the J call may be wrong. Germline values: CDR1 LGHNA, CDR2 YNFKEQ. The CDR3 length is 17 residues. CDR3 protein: CASSQDQTSGGAGEQYF. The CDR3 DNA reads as TGTGCCAGCAGCCAAGATCAGACTAGCGGGGGGGCGGGCGAGCAGTACTTC.

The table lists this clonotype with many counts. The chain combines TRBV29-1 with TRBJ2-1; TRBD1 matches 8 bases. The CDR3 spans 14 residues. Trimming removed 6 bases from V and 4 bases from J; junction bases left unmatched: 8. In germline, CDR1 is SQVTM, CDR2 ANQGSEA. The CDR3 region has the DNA TGCAGCGTGCTGCCAGGGGGCTCTTACAATGAGCAGTTCTTC. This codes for CSVLPGGSYNEQFF.

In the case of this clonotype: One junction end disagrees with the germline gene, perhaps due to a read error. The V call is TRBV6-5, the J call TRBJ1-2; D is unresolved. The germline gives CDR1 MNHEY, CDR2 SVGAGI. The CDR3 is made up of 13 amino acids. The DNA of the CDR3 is TGCACCAGCAGTTACACCGACCGCTATGGCTACACCTTC. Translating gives CTSSYTDRYGYTF.

The CDR3 nucleotides are TGTGCCACCAGCAGAGATAGTAATGCCGGGGGGGCGGTCGGAACAGATACGCAGTATTTT. Translation gives CATSRDSNAGGAVGTDTQYF. The J gene is TRBJ2-3, the V gene TRBV15, with 8 bases lining up with TRBD2. The germline V gene encodes CDR1 LNHNV and CDR2 YYDKDF (reference sequence). V gave up 0 bases and J gave up 3 bases; unmatched junction bases: 17. This CDR3 region has 20 residues.

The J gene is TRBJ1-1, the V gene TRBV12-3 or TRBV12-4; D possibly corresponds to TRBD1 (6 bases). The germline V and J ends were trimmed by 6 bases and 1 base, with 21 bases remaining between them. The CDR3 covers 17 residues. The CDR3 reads CASSNRLGTRSNTEAFF. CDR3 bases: TGTGCCAGCAGCAACCGGCTGGGGACACGATCGAACACTGAAGCTTTCTTT.

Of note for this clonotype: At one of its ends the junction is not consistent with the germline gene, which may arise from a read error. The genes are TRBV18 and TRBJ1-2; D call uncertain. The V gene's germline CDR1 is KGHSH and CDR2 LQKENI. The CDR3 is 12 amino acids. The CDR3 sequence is CVSGSGRNGYTF. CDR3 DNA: TGTGTCAGCGGATCGGGGAGGAATGGCTACACCTTC.

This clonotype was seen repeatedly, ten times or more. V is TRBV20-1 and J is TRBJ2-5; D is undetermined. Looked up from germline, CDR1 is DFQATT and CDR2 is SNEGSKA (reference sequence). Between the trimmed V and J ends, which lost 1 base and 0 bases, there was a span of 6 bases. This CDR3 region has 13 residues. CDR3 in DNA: TGCAGTGCTAGAGTAGGACACCAAGAGACCCAGTACTTC. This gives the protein CSARVGHQETQYF.

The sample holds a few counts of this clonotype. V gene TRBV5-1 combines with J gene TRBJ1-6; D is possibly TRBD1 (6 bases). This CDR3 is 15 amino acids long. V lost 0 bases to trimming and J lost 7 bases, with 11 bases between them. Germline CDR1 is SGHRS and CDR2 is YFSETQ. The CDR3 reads CASSLDRVPNSPLHF. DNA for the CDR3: TGCGCCAGCAGCTTGGACAGGGTTCCAAATTCACCCCTCCACTTT.

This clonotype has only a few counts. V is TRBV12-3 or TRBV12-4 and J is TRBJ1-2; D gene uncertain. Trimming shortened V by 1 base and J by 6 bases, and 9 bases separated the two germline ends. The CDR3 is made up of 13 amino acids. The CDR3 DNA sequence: TGTGCCAGCAGTTTAGGGTCCGTGGATGGCTACACCTTC. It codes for CASSLGSVDGYTF.

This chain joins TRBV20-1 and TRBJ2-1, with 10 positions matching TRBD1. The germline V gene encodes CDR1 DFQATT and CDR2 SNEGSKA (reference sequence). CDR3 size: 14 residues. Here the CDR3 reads CNARTGGFYNEQFF. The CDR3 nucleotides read TGCAACGCAAGGACAGGGGGTTTCTACAATGAGCAGTTCTTC.

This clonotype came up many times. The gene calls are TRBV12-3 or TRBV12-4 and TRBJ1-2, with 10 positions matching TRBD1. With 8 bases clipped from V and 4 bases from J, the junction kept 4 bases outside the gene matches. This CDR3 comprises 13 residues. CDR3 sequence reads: CASSTGGGYGYTF. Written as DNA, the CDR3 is TGTGCCAGCTCGACAGGGGGCGGCTATGGCTACACCTTC.

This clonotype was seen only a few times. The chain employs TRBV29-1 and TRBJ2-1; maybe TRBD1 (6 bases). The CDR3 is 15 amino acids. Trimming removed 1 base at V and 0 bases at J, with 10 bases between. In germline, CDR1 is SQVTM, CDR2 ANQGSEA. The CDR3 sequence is CSVEGGQSSYNEQFF. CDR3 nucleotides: TGCAGCGTTGAAGGTGGACAGAGCTCCTACAATGAGCAGTTCTTC.

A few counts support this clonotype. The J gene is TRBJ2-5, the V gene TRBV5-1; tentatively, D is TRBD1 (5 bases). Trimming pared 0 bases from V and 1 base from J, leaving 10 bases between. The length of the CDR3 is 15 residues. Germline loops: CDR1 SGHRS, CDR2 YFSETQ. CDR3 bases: TGCGCCAGCAGCTTGGGTGTAGGGGCCCAAGAGACCCAGTACTTC. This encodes CASSLGVGAQETQYF.

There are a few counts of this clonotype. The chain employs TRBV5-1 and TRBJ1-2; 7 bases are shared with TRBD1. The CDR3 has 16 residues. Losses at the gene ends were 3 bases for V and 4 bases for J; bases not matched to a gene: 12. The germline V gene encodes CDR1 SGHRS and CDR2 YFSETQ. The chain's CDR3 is CASSSPSRQGRYGYTF. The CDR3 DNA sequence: TGCGCCAGCAGCTCCCCCTCTCGACAGGGACGCTATGGCTACACCTTC.

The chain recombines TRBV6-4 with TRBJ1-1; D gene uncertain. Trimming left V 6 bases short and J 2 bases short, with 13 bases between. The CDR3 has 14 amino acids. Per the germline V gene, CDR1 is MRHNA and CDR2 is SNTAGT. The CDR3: CASSGQARNTEAFF. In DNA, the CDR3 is TGTGCCAGCAGCGGTCAGGCCCGAAACACTGAAGCTTTCTTT.